Below are 19 T cell receptor beta chains sequenced from a single sample in a study of cytomegalovirus exposure and HLA in healthy donors (TCRdb year 2017). Library generation was performed with the immunoSEQ multiplex PCR assay. A mixture of 60 forward primers for TCR Vbeta segments and 13 reverse primers for TCR Jbeta segments was used in the multiplex PCR. TCRdb took this table from immuneACCESS and kept in-frame rearrangements with V and J called. Such tables lack part of the clones; where checked against another copy, unresolved V genes explain under half of the gap, and the rest is unexplained. Present in this sample are approximately 100,000 clones, 76% of which were seen just once. The ten most abundant clones make up 4% of the sample. The sequencing sample was made of PBMCs. The receptors originated from a woman aged 45-65 years in good health and CMV-seropositive.

This clone was counted a few times. The gene calls are TRBV30 and TRBJ1-3, with 9 bases identical to TRBD1. Germline V gene lookup returns CDR1 GTSNPN and CDR2 SVGIG (reference sequence). The CDR3 sequence is 17 residues long. Trimming at V came to 0 bases and at J to 4 bases, leaving 10 bases not matched to a gene. CDR3 amino acids: CAWSVLTGTGNGNTIYF. The CDR3 DNA follows: TGTGCCTGGAGTGTCCTAACCGGGACAGGGAACGGAAACACCATATATTTT.

The chain is built from TRBV14 and TRBJ1-1, with 8 bases matching TRBD1. The V and J ends lost 6 bases and 1 base, in that order; junction bases with no gene match: 10. The CDR3 length is 16 residues. Germline V gene sequence: CDR1 SGHDN, CDR2 FVKESK. CDR3 protein: CASRIGGDRKNTEAFF. Here the CDR3 DNA reads TGTGCCAGCAGGATCGGTGGGGACAGGAAGAACACTGAAGCTTTCTTT. The variable domain in full, with the rest retrieved from reference TRBV14 and TRBJ1-1, is EAGVTQFPSHSVIEKGQTVTLRCDPISGHDNLYWYRRVMGKEIKFLLHFVKESKQDESGMPNNRFLAERTGGTYSTLKVQPAELEDSGVYFCASRIGGDRKNTEAFFGQGTRLTVV.

The V and J genes are TRBV4-1 and TRBJ2-5; 8 bases are shared with TRBD2. The germline V gene encodes CDR1 MGHRA and CDR2 YSYEKL. The CDR3 has 18 residues. With 5 bases clipped from V and 1 base from J, the junction kept 15 bases outside the gene matches. The CDR3 coding sequence is TGCGCCAGCAGCTTCACACCCGGAGCGGGAGTCCCCCAAGAGACCCAGTACTTC. Translating gives CASSFTPGAGVPQETQYF.

The gene calls are TRBV7-9 and TRBJ1-2; weak D call: TRBD1 (5 bases). Trimming removed 2 bases from V and 0 bases from J, with 16 bases in between. This CDR3 spans 17 amino acids. The germline CDR1 and CDR2 sequences are SEHNR and FQNEAQ (reference sequence). The CDR3 region has the DNA TGTGCCAGCAGCTTAAGCGGGACGGTCGAAGCTAACTATGGCTACACCTTC. Amino acid sequence: CASSLSGTVEANYGYTF.

J is TRBJ2-7 and V is TRBV27, with D tentatively TRBD2 (6 bases). Germline V gene data show CDR1 as MNHEY and CDR2 as SMNVEV (reference sequence). The CDR3 has 14 residues. Trimming left V 4 bases short and J 4 bases short, with 14 bases between. The CDR3 spells CASSYLPGVYEQYF. The DNA for the CDR3 is TGTGCCAGCAGTTACCTCCCGGGGGTGTACGAGCAGTACTTC.

This clone showed up just a few times. This chain uses TRBV30 with TRBJ2-7; D uncertain. Germline assignment: CDR1 GTSNPN and CDR2 SVGIG (reference sequence). V was clipped by 2 bases and J by 3 bases, with 11 bases between them. The CDR3 is 13 amino acids. This CDR3 reads CAWSSWAYYEQYF. The CDR3 DNA reads as TGTGCCTGGAGTAGCTGGGCTTACTACGAGCAGTACTTC. The full variable domain, rest sourced from reference TRBV30 and TRBJ2-7, is SQTIHQWPATLVQPVGSPLSLECTVEGTSNPNLYWYRQAAGRGLQLLFYSVGIGQISSEVPQNLSASRPQDRQFILSSKKLLLSDSGFYLCAWSSWAYYEQYFGPGTRLTVT.

The J gene is TRBJ2-7, the V gene TRBV15; no clear D. The germline CDR1 and CDR2 sequences are LNHNV and YYDKDF (reference sequence). The CDR3 is 15 residues long. Trimming pared 3 bases from V and 7 bases from J, leaving 19 bases between. CDR3 region: CATSSLEPDAREQYF. CDR3 DNA sequence: TGTGCCACCAGCAGCTTAGAACCCGATGCGAGGGAGCAGTACTTC.

The chain links TRBV11-2 to TRBJ2-7, with D tentatively TRBD2 (6 bases). The CDR3 spans 18 residues. The V and J ends lost 2 bases and 3 bases respectively, with 23 bases between them. Germline V CDR1 and CDR2: SGHAT, FQNNGV. The CDR3 region is CASSLIQRRVVFSYEQYF. CDR3 DNA sequence: TGTGCCAGCAGCTTAATACAGAGGAGGGTGGTGTTTAGCTACGAGCAGTACTTC.

The CDR3 is CASITTGTAHNEQFF. The CDR3 DNA sequence: TGTGCCAGTATTACTACCGGCACGGCCCACAATGAGCAGTTCTTC. J is TRBJ2-1 and V is TRBV19; D not resolved. From germline, CDR1 is LNHDA and CDR2 SQIVND (reference sequence). This CDR3 has 15 amino acids. V shed 7 bases and J shed 5 bases, with 18 bases lying between them.

The chain is built from TRBV7-3 and TRBJ2-5; 8 nucleotides agree with TRBD2. This CDR3 spans 12 amino acids. CDR1 is SGHTA, CDR2 FQGTGA, per germline. J was trimmed by 1 base and V by 10 bases; bases with no gene match: 2. As DNA, the CDR3 is TGTGCCATGGGGACTAGCCAAGAGACCCAGTACTTC. It yields the protein CAMGTSQETQYF.

The chain couples TRBV5-1 to TRBJ2-5; 7 bases are shared with TRBD2. Germline-derived CDR1 and CDR2 are SGHRS and YFSETQ. This CDR3 contains 15 residues. V gave up 4 bases and J gave up 5 bases; unmatched junction bases: 11. The CDR3 loop is CASSVVSGPRETQYF. The DNA of the CDR3 is TGCGCCAGCAGCGTCGTTAGCGGGCCCCGGGAGACCCAGTACTTC.

V and J are TRBV5-8 and TRBJ1-1; TRBD1 agrees at 7 bases. This CDR3 comprises 15 residues. Unmatched junction bases numbered 8, after V lost 3 bases and J lost 3 bases. CDR1 is SGHTS, CDR2 YDEGEE, per germline. In DNA, the CDR3 is TGTGCCAGCAGCTATCGGCTGACAGGGCACACTGAAGCTTTCTTT. It is translated as CASSYRLTGHTEAFF.

The chain carries TRBV10-3 and TRBJ2-7, with 10 bases that match TRBD2. This CDR3 comprises 15 residues. Germline loops: CDR1 ENHRY, CDR2 SYGVKD. With V trimmed by 10 bases and J by 6 bases, 15 bases remained unmatched. CDR3 DNA sequence: TGTGCCACCAGGACTAGCGGCATGGCGGGCGGCGAGCAGTACTTC. This translates into CATRTSGMAGGEQYF.

This sequence joins TRBV18 and TRBJ1-1; no definite D call. Deletions cut 4 bases from V and 1 base from J, with 7 bases between. The germline V gene encodes CDR1 KGHSH and CDR2 LQKENI. There are 13 residues in the CDR3. CDR3 in amino acids: CASSLVQNTEAFF. The CDR3 DNA is TGTGCCAGCTCACTAGTGCAGAACACTGAAGCTTTCTTT.

V usage is TRBV6-1 and J usage is TRBJ2-7; tentative D call: TRBD2 (5 bases). The CDR3 is 13 amino acids. CDR1 is MNHNS and CDR2 is SASEGT in the germline V gene. Deletions cut 7 bases from V and 7 bases from J, with 17 bases between. The CDR3 nucleotides read TGTGCCAGCAACCAGCGGACTGAGGGTGAGCAGTACTTC. Its translation: CASNQRTEGEQYF.

This clone has just a few counts. J is TRBJ2-5 and V is TRBV29-1; 9 bases line up with TRBD2. Per the germline V gene, CDR1 is SQVTM and CDR2 is ANQGSEA. With V trimmed by 6 bases and J by 8 bases, 13 bases remained unmatched. The CDR3 is made up of 14 amino acids. The CDR3 DNA sequence: TGCAGCGTGCCTCGGCTAGCGGGAACGGGTACCCAGTACTTC. It encodes CSVPRLAGTGTQYF. The entire variable domain, with the rest obtained from reference TRBV29-1 and TRBJ2-5, is as follows: SAVISQKPSRDICQRGTSLTIQCQVDSQVTMMFWYRQQPGQSLTLIATANQGSEATYESGFVIDKFPISRPNLTFSTLTVSNMSPEDSSIYLCSVPRLAGTGTQYFGPGTRLLVL.

The V gene is TRBV6-1, the J gene TRBJ1-2; possibly TRBD1 for D (5 bases). Germline V gives CDR1 MNHNS, CDR2 SASEGT. The length of the CDR3 is 12 residues. V was pared by 9 bases and J by 7 bases, with 15 bases between. CDR3 loop: CARVRTGLGYTF. CDR3 coding DNA: TGTGCCAGGGTTCGAACAGGCCTTGGCTACACCTTC.

The chain combines TRBV27 with TRBJ1-6; D gene ambiguous. The V end lost 5 bases, the J end lost 10 bases, and 12 bases lay between the germline ends. The CDR3 is 13 amino acids. Germline assignment: CDR1 MNHEY and CDR2 SMNVEV (reference sequence). DNA for the CDR3: TGTGCCAGCAGTCGGGGAGGGCCATCACCCCTCCACTTT. It encodes CASSRGGPSPLHF.

This clone was observed a single time. CDR3 sequence: CASSSGVIDYGYTF. CDR3 nucleotide sequence: TGTGCCAGCAGTTCCGGGGTTATCGACTATGGCTACACCTTC. The chain joins TRBV6-6 to TRBJ1-2; D remains ambiguous. Germline CDR1 is MNHNY and CDR2 is SVGAGI (reference sequence). The CDR3 loop spans 14 amino acids. The V and J ends lost 4 bases and 3 bases respectively, with 12 bases between them.